The 29 T cell receptor beta chains listed next were all sequenced from one sample in a study of T cells in localized non-small cell lung cancer. Measured with immunoSEQ multiplex PCR; TCRdb has only the in-frame clones, and not every one. The repertoire holds roughly 77,000 clones, with around 89% as singletons. The source material was peripheral blood, sampled before any cancer treatment. These receptors were collected from a woman aged 35 to 69 with stage I squamous cell lung carcinoma.

The rearrangement links TRBV19 to TRBJ2-1; 16 bases are a match to TRBD2. The CDR3 runs to 18 residues. V was pared by 4 bases and J by 7 bases, with 10 bases of the junction left unmatched. Germline values: CDR1 LNHDA, CDR2 SQIVND (reference sequence). CDR3 amino acids: CASSSPGLAGGPRNEQFF. The CDR3 bases are TGTGCCAGTAGTAGCCCGGGACTAGCGGGGGGGCCGAGGAATGAGCAGTTCTTC. Combining the CDR3 with reference TRBV19 and TRBJ2-1 gives the whole variable domain DGGITQSPKYLFRKEGQNVTLSCEQNLNHDAMYWYRQDPGQGLRLIYYSQIVNDFQKGDIAEGYSVSREKKESFPLTVTSAQKNPTAFYLCASSSPGLAGGPRNEQFFGPGTRLTVL.

This clone was seen just once. This CDR3 reads CASGGEEVTEAFF. CDR3 DNA: TGCGCCAGCGGGGGGGAAGAGGTTACTGAAGCTTTCTTT. The chain couples TRBV5-1 to TRBJ1-1; TRBD1 might be the D (5 bases). The CDR3 covers 13 residues. Germline lookup yields CDR1 SGHRS and CDR2 YFSETQ. V gave up 7 bases and J gave up 5 bases, with 15 bases separating them.

The J gene is TRBJ1-2, the V gene TRBV19; D gene uncertain. The length of the CDR3 is 12 residues. Trimming cost V 5 bases and J 5 bases, with 9 bases left between them. CDR1 and CDR2 from the germline V gene are LNHDA and SQIVND (reference sequence). CDR3 protein: CASSGEAYGYTF. The CDR3 DNA sequence: TGTGCCAGTAGTGGAGAGGCTTATGGCTACACCTTC.

This chain connects TRBV7-2 to TRBJ2-1; 9 nucleotides align to TRBD1. This CDR3 region has 16 residues. Trimming cost V 3 bases and J 4 bases; bases outside gene matches: 7. CDR1 is SGHTA and CDR2 is FQGNSA in the germline V gene. The CDR3: CASSLDGTGRYNEQFF. The CDR3 DNA sequence: TGTGCCAGCAGCTTGGACGGGACAGGGAGATACAATGAGCAGTTCTTC. The complete variable domain, with remaining parts taken from reference TRBV7-2 and TRBJ2-1, reads GAGVSQSPSNKVTEKGKDVELRCDPISGHTALYWYRQSLGQGLEFLIYFQGNSAPDKSGLPSDRFSAERTGGSVSTLTIQRTQQEDSAVYLCASSLDGTGRYNEQFFGPGTRLTVL.

This chain joins TRBV5-1 and TRBJ2-5, with D unresolved. The germline V gene has CDR1 SGHRS and CDR2 YFSETQ. This CDR3 spans 12 amino acids. V lost 0 bases to trimming and J lost 7 bases, with 7 bases between them. The CDR3 sequence: CASSLAGGTQYF. Written as DNA, the CDR3 is TGCGCCAGCAGCTTGGCTGGCGGGACCCAGTACTTC.

CDR3 region: CASSLRREGYTF. In DNA, the CDR3 is TGTGCCAGCAGCTTACGTAGGGAAGGCTACACCTTC. J is TRBJ1-2 and V is TRBV11-2; D gene uncertain. Germline CDR1 SGHAT, CDR2 FQNNGV. Trimming stripped 2 bases from V and 8 bases from J, with 9 bases between. The CDR3 covers 12 residues.

The rearrangement uses TRBV5-6 and TRBJ1-2, with a weak D call TRBD1 (6 bases). From germline, CDR1 is SGHDT and CDR2 YYEEEE. CDR3 size: 15 residues. V dropped 5 bases and J dropped 2 bases, with 16 bases sitting between them. The chain's CDR3 is CASSTTGSTNYGYTF. Here the CDR3 DNA reads TGTGCCAGCAGTACGACAGGCTCAACCAACTATGGCTACACCTTC. The full variable domain, completed using reference TRBV5-6 and TRBJ1-2, is DAGVTQSPTHLIKTRGQQVTLRCSPKSGHDTVSWYQQALGQGPQFIFQYYEEEERQRGNFPDRFSGHQFPNYSSELNVNALLLGDSALYLCASSTTGSTNYGYTFGSGTRLTVV.

The chain is built from TRBV14 and TRBJ2-1, with 10 bases that match TRBD1. The germline V gene encodes CDR1 SGHDN and CDR2 FVKESK. This CDR3 region has 13 residues. V lost 4 bases to trimming and J lost 13 bases; unmatched junction nucleotides: 7. The CDR3 bases are TGTGCCAGCAGCCTCTATGGACAGGGGGAACAGTTCTTC. Protein sequence: CASSLYGQGEQFF.

This rearrangement joins TRBV6-1 to TRBJ2-5, with 7 bases fitting TRBD1. This CDR3 region has 13 residues. J lost 4 bases, V lost 7 bases, and 6 bases had no gene match. In germline, CDR1 is MNHNS, CDR2 SASEGT. The CDR3 spells CASTRQGRETQYF. The CDR3 DNA is TGTGCCAGCACCCGACAGGGACGAGAGACCCAGTACTTC.

The rearrangement joins TRBV5-1 to TRBJ1-1; TRBD1 matches 7 bases. Germline CDR1 SGHRS, CDR2 YFSETQ. The CDR3 consists of 15 residues. Unmatched junction bases numbered 4, after V lost 0 bases and J lost 2 bases. The CDR3 DNA reads as TGCGCCAGCAGCTTGGGGCAGGGGGGTAACACTGAAGCTTTCTTT. Translation: CASSLGQGGNTEAFF.

This clone has only one observation. V usage is TRBV19 and J usage is TRBJ1-3; 7 nucleotides line up with TRBD1. Germline-derived CDR1 and CDR2 are LNHDA and SQIVND (reference sequence). The V and J ends lost 5 bases and 2 bases, in that order; junction bases with no gene match: 6. There are 15 residues in the CDR3. CDR3 DNA: TGTGCCAGTAGTGGGGGACAGATGACTGGAAACACCATATATTTT. Amino acids: CASSGGQMTGNTIYF. The full variable domain, completed using reference TRBV19 and TRBJ1-3, is DGGITQSPKYLFRKEGQNVTLSCEQNLNHDAMYWYRQDPGQGLRLIYYSQIVNDFQKGDIAEGYSVSREKKESFPLTVTSAQKNPTAFYLCASSGGQMTGNTIYFGEGSWLTVV.

V is TRBV4-2 and J is TRBJ2-4; D perhaps matches TRBD1 (5 bases). This CDR3 is built from 16 residues. V lost 4 bases and J lost 0, with 13 bases in between. Germline loops: CDR1 LGHNA, CDR2 YNFKEQ. The DNA for the CDR3 is TGTGCCAGCAGCCCCCAGGGAACTATAGCCAAAAACATTCAGTACTTC. Amino acids: CASSPQGTIAKNIQYF.

V is TRBV6-1 and J is TRBJ1-2, with unresolved D. The CDR3 is made up of 12 amino acids. Trimming stripped 6 bases from V and 2 bases from J, with 7 bases between. Germline CDR1 and CDR2: MNHNS and SASEGT. CDR3 residues: CASSRDNYGYTF. The CDR3 nucleotides read TGTGCCAGCAGCAGAGACAACTATGGCTACACCTTC.

V usage is TRBV30 and J usage is TRBJ2-5; 12 positions match TRBD2. This CDR3 has 16 amino acids. The ends lost 2 bases at V and 2 bases at J; junction bases unmatched: 6. Per the germline V gene, CDR1 is GTSNPN and CDR2 is SVGIG (reference sequence). The CDR3 DNA sequence: TGTGCCTGGAGTACGCTAGCGGGGGGGGGTCAAGAGACCCAGTACTTC. It yields the protein CAWSTLAGGGQETQYF.

As for this clone: No conserved phenylalanine or tryptophan ends this CDR3, so it is likely a read error. Because the CDR3's place on the DNA is in doubt, the DNA is left out and the CDR3 is given as listed by TCRdb. This chain connects TRBV6-6 to TRBJ1-2; the table names TRBD1, a call not compared with the DNA. Germline CDR1 and CDR2: MNHNY and SVGAGI (reference sequence). Counting both end residues, the CDR3 totals 13 amino acids. CDR3 residues: CASSNLPGTGIPS.

As to this clone: At one boundary the junction diverges from the germline segment, which might be a read error. V usage is TRBV7-7 and J usage is TRBJ1-1; 7 bases are a match to TRBD1. Germline V gene data show CDR1 as SSHAT and CDR2 as FNYEAQ (reference sequence). This CDR3 is 12 amino acids long. CDR3 sequence reads: CASSYRDREAFF. CDR3 in DNA: TGTGCTAGCAGCTACCGGGACAGAGAAGCTTTCTTT.

The genes are TRBV19 and TRBJ2-7; 7 bases fit TRBD2. J gave up 1 base and V 7 bases, and 7 bases lay outside the gene matches. The CDR3 covers 14 residues. Germline V lookup: CDR1 LNHDA, CDR2 SQIVND (reference sequence). CDR3 nucleotides: TGTGCCAGTACCCCCCGCGGGGGATCCTACGAGCAGTACTTC. It codes for CASTPRGGSYEQYF.

V gene TRBV9 combines with J gene TRBJ1-5, with D hard to call. CDR1 and CDR2 from the germline V gene are SGDLS and YYNGEE. Trimming removed 3 bases at V and 4 bases at J, with 11 bases between. The CDR3 is 14 amino acids. The CDR3 sequence is CASSDARPNQPQHF. For the CDR3, the DNA is TGTGCCAGCAGCGACGCTCGTCCTAATCAGCCCCAGCATTTT. The entire variable domain, with the rest obtained from reference TRBV9 and TRBJ1-5, is as follows: DSGVTQTPKHLITATGQRVTLRCSPRSGDLSVYWYQQSLDQGLQFLIQYYNGEERAKGNILERFSAQQFPDLHSELNLSSLELGDSALYFCASSDARPNQPQHFGDGTRLSIL.

CDR3 sequence reads: CASSQDFGGRRNTEAFF. The CDR3 bases are TGCGCCAGCAGCCAAGACTTCGGGGGGCGAAGGAACACTGAAGCTTTCTTT. The chain joins TRBV4-1 to TRBJ1-1; TRBD1 is a possible D gene (6 bases). Trimming left V 0 bases short and J 1 base short, with 15 bases between. This CDR3 has 17 amino acids. Germline-derived CDR1 and CDR2 are MGHRA and YSYEKL.

V and J are TRBV6-5 and TRBJ1-2; possible D gene TRBD1, 6 bases. Trimming took off 6 bases at V and 5 bases at J, with 13 bases between the two ends. This CDR3 has 13 residues. Germline V CDR1 and CDR2: MNHEY, SVGAGI. The CDR3, as DNA: TGTGCCAGCAGAGAACAGGGCCAATATGGCTACACCTTC. Amino acid sequence: CASREQGQYGYTF.

The J gene is TRBJ2-2, the V gene TRBV9, with 9 positions matching TRBD2. Trimming at V came to 3 bases and at J to 5 bases, leaving 2 bases not matched to a gene. The CDR3 covers 14 residues. Germline loops: CDR1 SGDLS, CDR2 YYNGEE. CDR3 sequence (DNA): TGTGCCAGCAGCGCTGGACTAGCGACCGGGGAGCTGTTTTTT. Its translation is CASSAGLATGELFF.

Here the CDR3 DNA reads TGTGCCAGCAGTGGGGCGGGGGGTTCACCCCTCCACTTT. It codes for CASSGAGGSPLHF. V usage is TRBV6-4 and J usage is TRBJ1-6, with TRBD1 as a possible D gene (5 bases). Looked up from germline, CDR1 is MRHNA and CDR2 is SNTAGT. CDR3 length equals 13 residues. V was trimmed by 4 bases and J by 9 bases, leaving 10 bases between them.

The CDR3 DNA sequence: TGTGCCAGCACTGATTCCGGGACTAGGAGGACAGAGACCCAGTACTTC. This translates into CASTDSGTRRTETQYF. The chain couples TRBV5-6 to TRBJ2-5; 8 bases agree with TRBD2. The length of the CDR3 is 16 residues. V lost 6 bases and J lost 4; bases outside the gene matches: 14. From germline, CDR1 is SGHDT and CDR2 YYEEEE.

The genes are TRBV6-1 and TRBJ1-2; D is unresolved. This CDR3 has 16 residues. Germline CDR1 reads MNHNS; CDR2 reads SASEGT. V was cut by 2 bases and J by 7 bases, with 20 bases left in between. In DNA, the CDR3 is TGTGCCAGCAGTGAATCCGGGCTTCGTTTTTCGGCTGGCTACACCTTC. This codes for CASSESGLRFSAGYTF.

The chain uses TRBV27 and TRBJ1-6, with D perhaps matching TRBD1 (5 bases). CDR1 is MNHEY and CDR2 is SMNVEV in the germline V gene (reference sequence). CDR3 length: 18 residues. The V and J ends lost 3 bases and 2 bases respectively, with 17 bases between them. The CDR3 spells CASSFKVGGFTYNSPLHF. In nucleotides, the CDR3 is TGTGCCAGCAGTTTTAAGGTTGGGGGATTTACCTATAATTCACCCCTCCACTTT.

J is TRBJ1-1 and V is TRBV6-4; no clear D gene. CDR3 size: 13 residues. Per germline, CDR1 MRHNA and CDR2 SNTAGT. V lost 4 bases, J lost 0 bases, and 6 bases lay in between. The CDR3 loop reads CASSASMNTEAFF. The CDR3 coding sequence is TGTGCCAGCAGTGCCTCCATGAACACTGAAGCTTTCTTT.

The V gene is TRBV11-2, the J gene TRBJ2-7; D is ambiguous. Germline assignment: CDR1 SGHAT and CDR2 FQNNGV. V lost 5 bases and J 3 bases, leaving 8 bases between the germline ends. The CDR3 is 12 amino acids. This CDR3 is CASSPLHYEQYF. CDR3 bases: TGTGCCAGCAGCCCCCTCCACTACGAGCAGTACTTC.

About this clone itself: The same CDR3 arises from other DNA sequences in this sample as well. The chain is built from TRBV4-1 and TRBJ1-2; 7 nucleotides agree with TRBD1. The V segment lost 1 base and the J segment 2 bases; nucleotides outside the gene matches: 1. From germline, CDR1 is MGHRA and CDR2 YSYEKL. The CDR3 is 14 residues long. This chain's CDR3 is CASSQVTGNYGYTF. DNA of the CDR3: TGCGCCAGCAGCCAAGTGACAGGGAACTATGGCTACACCTTC.

The CDR3 region is CASSQDPLAGLSGANVLTF. The CDR3 DNA reads as TGTGCCAGCAGCCAAGATCCCCTAGCGGGGCTCTCTGGGGCCAACGTCCTGACTTTC. The chain combines TRBV4-2 with TRBJ2-6, with 9 positions matching TRBD2. J gave up 0 bases and V 0 bases, and 6 bases lay outside the gene matches. CDR1 and CDR2 (germline): LGHNA, YNFKEQ. This CDR3 is built from 19 residues.